This TCR beta chain is drawn from a study of OX40 agonist ivuxolimab in advanced cancers. Study background: Patients' therapy was ivuxolimab, an antibody that acts as an agonist of OX40 (CD134). Dose-escalation patients suffered from hepatocellular carcinoma, melanoma, renal cell or head and neck cancer.

Study outcomes and limitations: Clonal expansion from baseline to week 6 occurred in both CD4+ and CD8+ T cells. Low normalized clonal expansion also occurred in some nonresponding patients.

Trimming cost V 3 bases and J 0 bases, with 6 bases left between them. This CDR3 has 14 residues. Germline-derived CDR1 and CDR2 are KGHSH and LQKENI. To note about this clone: As yet, its antigen is unknown.

Libraries were prepared by immunoSEQ multiplex PCR; TCRdb keeps only in-frame clonotypes and omits some of them. The sample lists tens of thousands of clones, around nine tenths occurring once. This sequence joins TRBV18 and TRBJ1-5; D remains ambiguous. The input for sequencing was CD4+ or CD8+ T cells sorted from blood, taken in a trial of the OX40 agonist ivuxolimab. The TCR comes from an adult with an advanced solid tumor such as melanoma, head and neck, liver or kidney cancer. The CDR3 region is CASSPLGSNQPQHF. Written as DNA, the CDR3 is TGTGCCAGCTCACCGTTGGGTAGCAATCAGCCCCAGCATTTT. The whole variable domain, remainder taken from reference TRBV18 and TRBJ1-5, is NAGVMQNPRHLVRRRGQEARLRCSPMKGHSHVYWYRQLPEEGLKFMVYLQKENIIDESGMPKERFSAEFPKEGPSILRIQQVVRGDSAAYFCASSPLGSNQPQHFGDGTRLSIL.